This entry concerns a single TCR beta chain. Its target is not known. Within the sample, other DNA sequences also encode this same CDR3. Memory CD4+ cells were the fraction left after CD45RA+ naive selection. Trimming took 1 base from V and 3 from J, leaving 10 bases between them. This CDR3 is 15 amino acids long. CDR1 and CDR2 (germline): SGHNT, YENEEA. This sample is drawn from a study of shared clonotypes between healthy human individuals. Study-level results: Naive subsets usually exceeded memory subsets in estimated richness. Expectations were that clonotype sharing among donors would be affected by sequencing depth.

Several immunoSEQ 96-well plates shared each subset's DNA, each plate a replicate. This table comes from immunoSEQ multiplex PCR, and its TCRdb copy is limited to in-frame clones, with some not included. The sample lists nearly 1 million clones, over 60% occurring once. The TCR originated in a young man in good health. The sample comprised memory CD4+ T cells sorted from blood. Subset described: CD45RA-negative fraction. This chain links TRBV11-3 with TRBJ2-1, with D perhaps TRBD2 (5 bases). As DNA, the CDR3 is TGTGCCAGCAGCTTAGGAGGGAGAGACTACAATGAGCAGTTCTTC. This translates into CASSLGGRDYNEQFF.